A single sample is the source of the 21 T cell receptor beta chains below, sequenced in a study of T cells expressing NK-cell markers. TCRdb reprocessed the 5' RACE reads, keeping one entry per CDR3 protein, no DNA. The sample includes 550,000 to 600,000 distinct CDR3 sequences. The specimen was blood T cells: a sorted CD56 or NKG2C T cell subset, CD4+ or CD8+ T cells, or bulk PBMC T cells (not recorded which). These receptors were collected from a young man in good health.

The CDR3 region is CASSQSPSLVTGYTF. The chain joins TRBV4-3 to TRBJ1-2; there is no DNA to check the TCRdb D call of TRBD1. CDR1 LGHNA and CDR2 YSLEER come from the germline V gene. The CDR3 runs to 15 residues.

The chain employs TRBV6-5 and TRBJ2-2; TCRdb calls TRBD2, which cannot be checked without DNA. Germline lookup yields CDR1 MNHEY and CDR2 SVGAGI. The CDR3 sequence is 19 residues long. CDR3 region: CASSYSGLAGIGGTGELFF.

The chain joins TRBV24-1 to TRBJ2-2; TCRdb picks TRBD2, but there is no DNA to check that call. The length of the CDR3 is 19 residues. In germline, CDR1 is KGHDR, CDR2 SFDVKD. CDR3 amino acids: CATSDLETSGRFDTGELFF.

This chain joins TRBV5-1 and TRBJ2-4. The CDR3 runs to 16 residues. Germline values: CDR1 SGHRS, CDR2 YFSETQ. CDR3 region: CASSSETSGAKNIQYF.

The chain joins TRBV29-1 to TRBJ2-1; TCRdb returns TRBD2, unconfirmable since there is no DNA. Germline V CDR1 and CDR2: SQVTM, ANQGSEA. The CDR3 sequence is 15 residues long. CDR3 loop: CSAPLREKVYNEQFF.

This chain connects TRBV7-9 to TRBJ2-1. Germline V gene sequence: CDR1 SEHNR, CDR2 FQNEAQ (reference sequence). The CDR3 is made up of 14 amino acids. The CDR3 reads CASSLAQTTREQFF.

The V call is TRBV5-1, the J call TRBJ2-3; TCRdb outputs TRBD1, but without DNA this stays unchecked. This CDR3 is 16 amino acids long. Germline lookup yields CDR1 SGHRS and CDR2 YFSETQ. The CDR3: CASSFRADGRTDTQYF.

The rearrangement uses TRBV12-3 or TRBV12-4 and TRBJ2-5; there is no DNA to check the TCRdb D call of TRBD1. CDR3 length equals 15 residues. The CDR3 sequence is CASGGSGTPRETQYF.

The J gene is TRBJ2-2, the V gene TRBV3-1; the TRBD1 assignment by TCRdb is unverifiable without DNA. Germline-derived CDR1 and CDR2 are LGHDT and YNNKEL (reference sequence). The length of the CDR3 is 15 residues. The CDR3 sequence: CASSLWDSNTGELFF.

The CDR3 sequence: CASSSNLPGLAEQYF. This chain uses TRBV7-7 with TRBJ2-3; lacking DNA, the TRBD2 call made by TCRdb goes unchecked. The germline V gene encodes CDR1 SSHAT and CDR2 FNYEAQ (reference sequence). This CDR3 is 15 amino acids long.

The rearrangement links TRBV6-2 or TRBV6-3 to TRBJ2-7; no DNA is available, so the TRBD2 call from TCRdb remains unchecked. The CDR3 is 15 amino acids. CDR1 MNHEY and CDR2 SVGEGT come from the germline V gene. This chain's CDR3 is CASSWPFRGSYEQYF.

The chain is built from TRBV20-1 and TRBJ2-5; TCRdb's D call, TRBD2, is unchecked because there is no DNA. The germline CDR1 and CDR2 sequences are DFQATT and SNEGSKA (reference sequence). The length of the CDR3 is 14 residues. CDR3 in amino acids: CSARLAGGTETQYF.

This chain links TRBV20-1 with TRBJ2-3; as DNA is missing, the TRBD2 call by TCRdb cannot be tested. The CDR3 has 15 amino acids. Per the germline V gene, CDR1 is DFQATT and CDR2 is SNEGSKA (reference sequence). The CDR3 is CSALTGDHYTDTQYF.

This rearrangement joins TRBV11-1 to TRBJ2-4; TCRdb lists TRBD1, though no DNA is available to test this call. The V gene's germline CDR1 is SGHAT and CDR2 FQDESV (reference sequence). The CDR3 is made up of 19 amino acids. CDR3 sequence reads: CASSLGLATGAEAKNIQYF.

This chain links TRBV5-6 with TRBJ1-5; the D call from TCRdb, TRBD1, cannot be confirmed without DNA. The CDR3 length is 17 residues. Per germline, CDR1 SGHDT and CDR2 YYEEEE. The CDR3 reads CASSLGPLQGARQPQHF.

The chain carries TRBV20-1 and TRBJ2-1; TCRdb indicates TRBD2, and absent DNA this call remains unverified. The CDR3 consists of 16 residues. From germline, CDR1 is DFQATT and CDR2 SNEGSKA (reference sequence). This chain's CDR3 is CSARDEGTSGWNEQFF.

CDR3 amino acids: CASSLIGGRSGGGSYEQYF. This sequence joins TRBV7-3 and TRBJ2-7; as DNA is missing, the TRBD2 call by TCRdb cannot be tested. From germline, CDR1 is SGHTA and CDR2 FQGTGA. CDR3 length: 19 amino acids.

The chain has TRBV27 and TRBJ2-3; TCRdb lists TRBD2, though no DNA is available to test this call. In germline, CDR1 is MNHEY, CDR2 SMNVEV (reference sequence). The CDR3 covers 15 residues. CDR3 residues: CASRPPLRRSDTQYF.

The chain couples TRBV7-9 to TRBJ2-2; the D call of TRBD1 rests on TCRdb alone, since no DNA is present to check it. The CDR3 contains 16 residues. CDR1 SEHNR and CDR2 FQNEAQ come from the germline V gene (reference sequence). The CDR3 spells CASSLTVNANTGELFF.

This rearrangement joins TRBV12-3 or TRBV12-4 to TRBJ2-1; the D call from TCRdb, TRBD2, cannot be confirmed without DNA. This CDR3 is 17 amino acids long. The CDR3 region is CASRPSGRPISYNEQFF.

The chain is built from TRBV15 and TRBJ2-7; the D gene TCRdb calls, TRBD2, cannot be checked with no DNA. The CDR3 loop spans 16 amino acids. Germline lookup yields CDR1 LNHNV and CDR2 YYDKDF (reference sequence). CDR3 residues: CATSLGARGFSYEQYF.